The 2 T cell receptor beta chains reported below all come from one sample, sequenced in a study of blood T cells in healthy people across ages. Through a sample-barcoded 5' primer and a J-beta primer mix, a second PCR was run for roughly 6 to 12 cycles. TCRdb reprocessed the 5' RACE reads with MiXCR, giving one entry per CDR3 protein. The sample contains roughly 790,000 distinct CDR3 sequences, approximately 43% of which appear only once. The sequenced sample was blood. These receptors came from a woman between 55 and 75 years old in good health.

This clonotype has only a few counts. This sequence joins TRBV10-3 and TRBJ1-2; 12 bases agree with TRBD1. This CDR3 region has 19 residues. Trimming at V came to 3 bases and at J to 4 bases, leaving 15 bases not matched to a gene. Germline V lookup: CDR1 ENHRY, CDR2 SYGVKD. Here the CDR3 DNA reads TGTGCCATCAGTGAAGCTAACCGGGACAGGGGGCCCGTGGGCTATGGCTACACCTTC. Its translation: CAISEANRDRGPVGYGYTF.

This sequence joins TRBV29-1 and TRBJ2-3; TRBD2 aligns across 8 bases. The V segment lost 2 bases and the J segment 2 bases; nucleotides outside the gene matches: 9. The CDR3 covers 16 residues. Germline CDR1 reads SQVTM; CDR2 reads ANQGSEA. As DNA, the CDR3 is TGCAGCGTTGAATGGACTAGCAAACCGCTCACAGATACGCAGTATTTT. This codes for CSVEWTSKPLTDTQYF.